A single sample is the source of the 9 T cell receptor beta chains below, sequenced in a study of metastatic and nonmetastatic thyroid tumors. TCRdb reprocessed the PCR reads using MiXCR. The sample includes roughly 70,000 clones, less than 20% seen only once; the top ten take around 13%. No treatment had been given to any patient before thyroid surgery. The sequenced material came from blood. All receptors come from a female donor with papillary thyroid cancer or a benign thyroid nodule (not recorded which). Some clones in this sample may be carry-over from other donors' samples.

This clone was recorded at least ten times. The chain employs TRBV6-1 and TRBJ2-1, with a possible D match to TRBD1 (5 bases). CDR3 size: 16 residues. Germline-derived CDR1 and CDR2 are MNHNS and SASEGT. Trimming left V 2 bases short and J 0 bases short, with 11 bases between. The CDR3: CASSEWGSGSYNEQFF. For the CDR3, the DNA is TGTGCCAGCAGTGAATGGGGCAGTGGCTCCTACAATGAGCAGTTCTTC.

This clone was recorded many times. The gene calls are TRBV12-3 or TRBV12-4 and TRBJ2-1; unclear D gene. The length of the CDR3 is 15 residues. The V and J ends lost 5 bases and 0 bases respectively, with 11 bases between them. The CDR3 protein is CASSPLRSSYNEQFF. The CDR3 nucleotides are TGTGCCAGCAGTCCCCTCCGGAGCTCCTACAATGAGCAGTTCTTC.

Ten or more counts support this clone. The CDR3 region is CASSLPTGGNYGYTF. DNA for the CDR3: TGTGCCAGCAGCTTGCCGACAGGGGGCAACTATGGCTACACCTTC. J is TRBJ1-2 and V is TRBV5-4; 10 bases agree with TRBD1. Germline values: CDR1 SGHNT, CDR2 YYREEE (reference sequence). J was trimmed by 2 bases and V by 1 base; bases with no gene match: 2. The CDR3 extends over 15 amino acids.

This clone was observed many times. The chain couples TRBV12-3 or TRBV12-4 to TRBJ1-1, with 8 bases identical to TRBD1. This CDR3 spans 13 amino acids. After removal of 7 bases from V and 2 bases from J, the junction contained 3 bases not matched to a gene. The CDR3 protein is CASTRGPNTEAFF. CDR3 in DNA: TGTGCCAGCACCAGGGGGCCTAACACTGAAGCTTTCTTT.

The gene calls are TRBV4-2 and TRBJ2-5; D uncertain. With 1 base removed from V and 2 bases from J, the gap between germline ends came to 5 bases. The CDR3 is 13 amino acids. Germline V gives CDR1 LGHNA, CDR2 YNFKEQ. Written as DNA, the CDR3 is TGTGCCAGCAGCCAAGGGATTCAAGAGACCCAGTACTTC. Translation: CASSQGIQETQYF.

The V call is TRBV7-3, the J call TRBJ2-1, with TRBD2 matching 11 bases. This CDR3 region has 14 residues. The germline gives CDR1 SGHTA, CDR2 FQGTGA. V lost 5 bases to trimming and J lost 6 bases; unmatched junction nucleotides: 3. The CDR3 DNA sequence: TGTGCCAGCAGCGACACTAGCGGGAGCAATGAGCAGTTCTTC. This gives the protein CASSDTSGSNEQFF.

The sample holds many counts of this clone. This chain joins TRBV5-1 and TRBJ2-3; D perhaps matches TRBD2 (5 bases). The CDR3 is 14 residues long. V dropped 1 base and J dropped 1 base, with 7 bases sitting between them. Germline V gene data show CDR1 as SGHRS and CDR2 as YFSETQ. Written as DNA, the CDR3 is TGCGCCAGCAGCTTGACGAGGGGCACAGATACGCAGTATTTT. Protein sequence: CASSLTRGTDTQYF.

In its sample, this clone was seen many times. The chain combines TRBV11-2 with TRBJ1-2; 9 bases agree with TRBD1. Losses at the gene ends were 5 bases for V and 4 bases for J; bases not matched to a gene: 11. The CDR3 totals 16 residues. Germline-derived CDR1 and CDR2 are SGHAT and FQNNGV. This CDR3 reads CASSGNRGRDPYGYTF. The CDR3 DNA reads as TGTGCCAGCAGCGGAAACAGGGGGCGAGACCCCTATGGCTACACCTTC. Complete variable domain (other parts from reference TRBV11-2 and TRBJ1-2): EAGVAQSPRYKIIEKRQSVAFWCNPISGHATLYWYQQILGQGPKLLIQFQNNGVVDDSQLPKDRFSAERLKGVDSTLKIQPAKLEDSAVYLCASSGNRGRDPYGYTFGSGTRLTVV.

The table lists this clone with many counts. The rearrangement links TRBV30 to TRBJ1-5; D is possibly TRBD1 (6 bases). Germline loops: CDR1 GTSNPN, CDR2 SVGIG (reference sequence). Trimming left V 2 bases short and J 4 bases short, with 15 bases between. This CDR3 contains 15 residues. DNA of the CDR3: TGTGCCTGGAGTCAAGGACAGAGCCCTAATCAGCCCCAGCATTTT. It is translated as CAWSQGQSPNQPQHF.